This TCR beta chain came from a study of Ad26.COV2.S vaccination and SARS-CoV-2 variants. The wider study: Ad26.COV2.S shots went into the muscle once or twice, 56 days apart.

V dropped 9 bases and J dropped 8 bases, with 13 bases sitting between them. This CDR3 is 11 amino acids long. In germline, CDR1 is LNHDA, CDR2 SQIVND (reference sequence). Study results and limitations: Substantial breadth was reportedly displayed by spike-specific CD8+ and CD4+ T cell responses after vaccination. Those who received the vaccine showed greater spike-specific TCR breadth than those given placebo. Vaccine and placebo recipients had similar non-spike TCR breadth.

Treatment denoted: roughly 19 received Ad26.COV2.S at low or high dose, single or two shots; about 5 received placebo; per-sample allocation not given. Specimens were obtained on day 63 following the first vaccine or placebo injection. Method: immunoSEQ multiplex PCR; TCRdb's copy keeps in-frame clones and lacks some. The table has a few hundred thousand clones, about 83% seen once. Remarks on this clone: Antigen specificity is unknown.

This TCR came from a person between 18 and 65 years old who received the Ad26.COV2.S COVID-19 vaccine or a placebo. V gene TRBV19 combines with J gene TRBJ1-2, with D perhaps TRBD1 (6 bases). The source was peripheral blood, collected in a trial of Ad26.COV2.S vaccine versus placebo. The CDR3 protein is CASRHREGYTF. The DNA for the CDR3 is TGTGCCAGCCGCCACAGGGAAGGCTACACCTTC. The variable domain in full, completed from reference TRBV19 and TRBJ1-2, reads DGGITQSPKYLFRKEGQNVTLSCEQNLNHDAMYWYRQDPGQGLRLIYYSQIVNDFQKGDIAEGYSVSREKKESFPLTVTSAQKNPTAFYLCASRHREGYTFGSGTRLTVV.